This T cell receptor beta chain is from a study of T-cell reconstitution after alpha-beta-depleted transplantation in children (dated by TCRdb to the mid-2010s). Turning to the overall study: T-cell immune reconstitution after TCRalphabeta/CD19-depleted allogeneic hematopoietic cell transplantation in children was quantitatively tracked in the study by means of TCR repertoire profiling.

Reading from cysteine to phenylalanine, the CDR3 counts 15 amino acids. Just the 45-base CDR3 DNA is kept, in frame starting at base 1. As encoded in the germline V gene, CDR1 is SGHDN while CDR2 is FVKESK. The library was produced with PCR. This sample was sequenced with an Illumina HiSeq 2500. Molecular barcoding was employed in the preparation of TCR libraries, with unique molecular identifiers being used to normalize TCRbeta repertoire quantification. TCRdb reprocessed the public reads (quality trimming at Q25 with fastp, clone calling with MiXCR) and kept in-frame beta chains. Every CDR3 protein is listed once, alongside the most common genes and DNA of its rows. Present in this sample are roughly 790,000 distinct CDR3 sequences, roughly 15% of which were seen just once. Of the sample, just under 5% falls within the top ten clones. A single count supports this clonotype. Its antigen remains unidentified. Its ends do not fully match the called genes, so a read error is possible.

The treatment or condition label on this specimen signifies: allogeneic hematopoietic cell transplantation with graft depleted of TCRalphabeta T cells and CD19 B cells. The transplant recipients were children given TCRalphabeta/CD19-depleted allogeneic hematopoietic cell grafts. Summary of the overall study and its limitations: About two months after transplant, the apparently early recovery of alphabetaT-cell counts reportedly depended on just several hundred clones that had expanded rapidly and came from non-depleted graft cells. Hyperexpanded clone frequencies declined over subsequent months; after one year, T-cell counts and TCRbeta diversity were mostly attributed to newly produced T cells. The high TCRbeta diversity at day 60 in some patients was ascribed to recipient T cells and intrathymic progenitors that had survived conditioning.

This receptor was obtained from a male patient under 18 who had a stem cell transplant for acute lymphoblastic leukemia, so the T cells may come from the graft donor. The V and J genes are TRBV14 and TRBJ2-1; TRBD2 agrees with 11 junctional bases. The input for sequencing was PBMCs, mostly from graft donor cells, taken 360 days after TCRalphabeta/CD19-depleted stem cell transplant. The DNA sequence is TGTTCCAGCAGCCCACTAGCGGGAGTTAACAATGAGCAGTTCTTC. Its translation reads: CSSSPLAGVNNEQFF.